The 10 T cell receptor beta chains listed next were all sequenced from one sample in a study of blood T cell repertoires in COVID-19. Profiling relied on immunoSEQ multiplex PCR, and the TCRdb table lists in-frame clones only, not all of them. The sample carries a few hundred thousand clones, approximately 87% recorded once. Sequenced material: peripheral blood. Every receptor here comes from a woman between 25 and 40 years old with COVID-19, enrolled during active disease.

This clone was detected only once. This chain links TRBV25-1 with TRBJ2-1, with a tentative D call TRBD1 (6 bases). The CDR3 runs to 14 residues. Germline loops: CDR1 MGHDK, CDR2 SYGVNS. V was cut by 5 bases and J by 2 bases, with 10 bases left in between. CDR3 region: CASSWPGAYNEQFF. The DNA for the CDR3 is TGTGCCAGCAGTTGGCCAGGGGCCTACAATGAGCAGTTCTTC. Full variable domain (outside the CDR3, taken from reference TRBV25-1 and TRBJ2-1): EADIYQTPRYLVIGTGKKITLECSQTMGHDKMYWYQQDPGMELHLIHYSYGVNSTEKGDLSSESTVSRIRTEHFPLTLESARPSHTSQYLCASSWPGAYNEQFFGPGTRLTVL.

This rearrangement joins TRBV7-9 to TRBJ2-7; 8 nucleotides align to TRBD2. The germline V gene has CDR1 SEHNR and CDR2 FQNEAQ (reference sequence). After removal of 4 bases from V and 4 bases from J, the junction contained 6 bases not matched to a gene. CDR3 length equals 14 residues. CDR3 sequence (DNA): TGTGCCAGCAGCTACGGACTAGCTCCGTACGAGCAGTACTTC. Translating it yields CASSYGLAPYEQYF.

CDR3 amino acids: CASSFSGRVGGEQYF. CDR3 sequence (DNA): TGTGCCAGCAGTTTTAGCGGGAGGGTTGGTGGGGAGCAGTACTTC. V usage is TRBV27 and J usage is TRBJ2-7; 11 bases match TRBD2. The CDR3 totals 15 residues. CDR1 and CDR2 (germline): MNHEY, SMNVEV (reference sequence). The V segment lost 3 bases and the J segment 7 bases; nucleotides outside the gene matches: 8.

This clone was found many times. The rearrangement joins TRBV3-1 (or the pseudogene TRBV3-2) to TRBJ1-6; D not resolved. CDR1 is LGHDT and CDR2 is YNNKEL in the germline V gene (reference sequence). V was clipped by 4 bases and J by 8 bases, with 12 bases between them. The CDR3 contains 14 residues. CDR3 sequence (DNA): TGTGCCAGCAGCCCCGGGGATAGGGATTCACCCCTCCACTTT. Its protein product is CASSPGDRDSPLHF.

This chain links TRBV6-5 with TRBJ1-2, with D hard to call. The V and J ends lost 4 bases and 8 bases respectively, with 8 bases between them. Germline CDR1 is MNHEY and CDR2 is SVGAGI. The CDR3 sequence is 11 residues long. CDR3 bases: TGTGCCAGCAGTTCCGTCCAGGGCTACACCTTC. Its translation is CASSSVQGYTF.

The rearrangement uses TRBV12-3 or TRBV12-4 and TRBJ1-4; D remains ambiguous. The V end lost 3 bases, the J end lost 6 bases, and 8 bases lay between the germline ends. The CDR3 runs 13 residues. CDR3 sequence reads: CASSFPADEKLFF. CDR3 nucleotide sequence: TGTGCCAGCAGTTTCCCGGCGGATGAAAAACTGTTTTTT.

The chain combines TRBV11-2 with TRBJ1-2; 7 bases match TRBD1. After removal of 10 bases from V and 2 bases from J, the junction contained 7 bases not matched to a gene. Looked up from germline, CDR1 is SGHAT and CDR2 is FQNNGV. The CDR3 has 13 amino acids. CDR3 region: CATEDRENYGYTF. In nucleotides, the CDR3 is TGTGCCACCGAAGACAGGGAAAACTATGGCTACACCTTC.

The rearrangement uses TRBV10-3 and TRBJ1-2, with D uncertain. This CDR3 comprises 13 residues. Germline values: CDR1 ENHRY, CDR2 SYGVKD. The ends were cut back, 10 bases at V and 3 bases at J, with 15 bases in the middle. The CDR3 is CATESKGDYGYTF. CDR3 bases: TGTGCCACGGAATCAAAGGGAGACTATGGCTACACCTTC.

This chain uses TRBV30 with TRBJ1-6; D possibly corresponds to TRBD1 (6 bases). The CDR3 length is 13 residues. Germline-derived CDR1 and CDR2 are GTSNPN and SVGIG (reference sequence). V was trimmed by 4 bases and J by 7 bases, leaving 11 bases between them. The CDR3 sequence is CAWTTGSNSPLHF. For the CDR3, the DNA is TGTGCCTGGACAACAGGGTCAAATTCACCCCTCCACTTT.

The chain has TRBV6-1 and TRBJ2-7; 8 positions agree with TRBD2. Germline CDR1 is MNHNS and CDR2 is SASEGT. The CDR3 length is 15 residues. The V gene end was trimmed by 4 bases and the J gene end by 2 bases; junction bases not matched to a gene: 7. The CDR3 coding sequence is TGTGCCAGCAGTGGAGCTACTAGCGGCCCCTACGAGCAGTACTTC. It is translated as CASSGATSGPYEQYF.